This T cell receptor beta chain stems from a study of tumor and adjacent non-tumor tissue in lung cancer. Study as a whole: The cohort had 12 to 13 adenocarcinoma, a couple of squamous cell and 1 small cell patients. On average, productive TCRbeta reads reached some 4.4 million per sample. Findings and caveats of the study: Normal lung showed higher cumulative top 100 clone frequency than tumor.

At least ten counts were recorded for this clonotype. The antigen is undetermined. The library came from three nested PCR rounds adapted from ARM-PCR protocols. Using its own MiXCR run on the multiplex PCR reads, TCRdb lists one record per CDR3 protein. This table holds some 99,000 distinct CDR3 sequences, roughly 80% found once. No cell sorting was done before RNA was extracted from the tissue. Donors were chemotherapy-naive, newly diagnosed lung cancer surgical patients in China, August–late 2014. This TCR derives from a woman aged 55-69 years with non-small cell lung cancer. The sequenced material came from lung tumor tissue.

CDR3 bases: TGCAGCGTTGACGGCGGGGGTTGGGGCACTGAAGCTTTCTTT. It specifies CSVDGGGWGTEAFF. The chain uses TRBV29-1 and TRBJ1-1; a weak D match, TRBD1 (5 bases). The germline V and J ends were trimmed by 3 bases and 4 bases, with 15 bases remaining between them. The CDR3 spans 14 residues. Germline CDR1 is SQVTM and CDR2 is ANQGSEA.